This TCR beta chain stems from a study of shared clonotypes between healthy human individuals. The count of this clone is one. Its antigen remains unknown. Study-wide findings and caveats: Among donors, clonotype sharing was expected to be affected by sequencing depth.

Each subset's genomic DNA was shared equally among a number of immunoSEQ plates. Authors' methods: ImmunoSEQ output lacked quality scores and full-length reads, limiting matched filtering. Some clones are missing from TCRdb's copy, which holds only in-frame ones; the method was immunoSEQ multiplex PCR. V and J calls and clone size are copied from that table; D and trimming were computed from the DNA. The table has about 490,000 clones, 70% to 80% seen once. The sequencing input was PBMCs. The TCR sequence derives from a woman in her thirties or forties in good health. Some clones in this sample may be carry-over from other donors' samples.

DNA of the CDR3: TGTGCCAGCAGCGCGACACCCCCCTCTGGGGCCAACGTCCTGACTTTC. Translating it yields CASSATPPSGANVLTF. The rearrangement links TRBV7-2 to TRBJ2-6; D not certain. The CDR3 extends over 16 amino acids. Trimming shortened V by 5 bases and J by 0 bases, and 11 bases separated the two germline ends. Germline V CDR1 and CDR2: SGHTA, FQGNSA.